The 22 T cell receptor beta chains in this list originate from one sample, sequenced in a study of T-cell memory formation after mild COVID-19. TCRdb re-derived calls from the 5' RACE reads in MiXCR, one entry per CDR3 protein. This table holds tens of thousands of distinct CDR3 sequences, 15% to 20% found once. Sequences were obtained from PBMCs or a T cell subset sorted from them (not recorded which). The receptor set was obtained from an adult woman who had mild COVID-19 (a few samples of this study predate the infection). Cell type and time point are not known.

This clonotype qualifies as medium-sized. The chain is built from TRBV7-2 and TRBJ2-7; D not resolved. Trimming left V 7 bases short and J 4 bases short, with 8 bases between. Germline lookup yields CDR1 SGHTA and CDR2 FQGNSA. This CDR3 comprises 11 residues. CDR3 residues: CASTQAYEQYF. DNA of the CDR3: TGTGCCAGCACCCAGGCGTACGAGCAGTACTTC.

V is TRBV6-5 and J is TRBJ2-7; a weak D match, TRBD2 (6 bases). Trimming took 4 bases from V and 3 from J, leaving 10 bases between them. The CDR3 has 13 residues. Germline CDR1 and CDR2: MNHEY and SVGAGI. CDR3: CASSWEEGYEQYF. In DNA, the CDR3 is TGTGCCAGCAGTTGGGAGGAGGGCTACGAGCAGTACTTC.

This clonotype has just a few counts. The CDR3 DNA reads TGTGCCAGCAGCACAGGCTCGTCTCAGCCCCAGCATTTT. Encoded protein: CASSTGSSQPQHF. The rearrangement uses TRBV7-9 and TRBJ1-5, with D possibly being TRBD1 (5 bases). Per germline, CDR1 SEHNR and CDR2 FQNEAQ (reference sequence). This CDR3 comprises 13 residues. V was cut by 5 bases and J by 6 bases, with 11 bases left in between. Complete variable domain (other parts from reference TRBV7-9 and TRBJ1-5): DTGVSQNPRHKITKRGQNVTFRCDPISEHNRLYWYRQTLGQGPEFLTYFQNEAQLEKSRLLSDRFSAERPKGSFSTLEIQRTEQGDSAMYLCASSTGSSQPQHFGDGTRLSIL.

V and J are TRBV7-9 and TRBJ1-4, with TRBD1 as a possible D gene (6 bases). Per the germline V gene, CDR1 is SEHNR and CDR2 is FQNEAQ (reference sequence). V was cut by 5 bases and J by 7 bases, with 20 bases left in between. The CDR3 is 16 residues long. This chain's CDR3 is CASSGGLGQSLEKLFF. The CDR3 DNA reads TGTGCCAGCAGCGGGGGATTAGGACAGAGTCTTGAAAAACTGTTTTTT.

This clonotype was seen ten or more times. The rearrangement uses TRBV29-1 and TRBJ1-5; D unclear. The CDR3 is made up of 13 amino acids. V gave up 6 bases and J gave up 0 bases, with 9 bases separating them. Germline V CDR1 and CDR2: SQVTM, ANQGSEA. CDR3 loop: CSVGRYSNQPQHF. CDR3 nucleotides: TGCAGCGTAGGCAGATATAGCAATCAGCCCCAGCATTTT.

The chain combines TRBV4-1 with TRBJ2-6, with no clear D. This CDR3 contains 12 residues. The V gene lost 7 bases and the J gene lost 4 bases, with 5 bases spanning the gap. Germline CDR1 reads MGHRA; CDR2 reads YSYEKL. The CDR3 DNA reads as TGCGCCAGCAAGTCGGGGGCCAACGTCCTGACTTTC. Amino acid sequence: CASKSGANVLTF.

This clonotype turned up a few times. V and J are TRBV4-3 and TRBJ2-7; D uncertain. Germline lookup yields CDR1 LGHNA and CDR2 YSLEER. The CDR3 sequence is 15 residues long. The V and J ends lost 0 bases and 3 bases respectively, with 12 bases between them. The CDR3 reads CASSQDYSVNYEQYF. DNA of the CDR3: TGCGCCAGCAGCCAAGATTACAGCGTAAACTACGAGCAGTACTTC.

This clonotype was seen a few times. The V call is TRBV7-9, the J call TRBJ1-2, with D unclear. V shed 5 bases and J shed 8 bases, with 12 bases lying between them. There are 12 residues in the CDR3. Germline V gene data show CDR1 as SEHNR and CDR2 as FQNEAQ (reference sequence). The CDR3 here is CASSKDGPGYTF. The CDR3 DNA sequence: TGTGCCAGCAGCAAAGACGGCCCAGGCTACACCTTC. The full variable domain, in which reference TRBV7-9 and TRBJ1-2 provide the parts outside the CDR3, is DTGVSQNPRHKITKRGQNVTFRCDPISEHNRLYWYRQTLGQGPEFLTYFQNEAQLEKSRLLSDRFSAERPKGSFSTLEIQRTEQGDSAMYLCASSKDGPGYTFGSGTRLTVV.

This clonotype was observed a few times. The chain carries TRBV7-2 and TRBJ2-1; TRBD2 might be the D (6 bases). The CDR3 has 13 amino acids. Germline V gene sequence: CDR1 SGHTA, CDR2 FQGNSA. V lost 7 bases, J lost 12 bases, and 19 bases lay in between. The CDR3 loop is CASIEWGVDRQFF. The CDR3 DNA follows: TGTGCCAGCATTGAGTGGGGGGTGGACCGGCAGTTCTTC.

This clonotype was picked up a small number of times. The J gene is TRBJ2-5, the V gene TRBV4-1; the D is unclear. This CDR3 has 14 residues. From germline, CDR1 is MGHRA and CDR2 YSYEKL. V lost 1 base and J 3 bases, leaving 9 bases between the germline ends. The CDR3 DNA sequence: TGCGCCAGCAGCCAAGTTTATGGGAAAGAGACCCAGTACTTC. Amino acids: CASSQVYGKETQYF.

The genes are TRBV11-2 and TRBJ1-1; D gene uncertain. Trimming took 0 bases from V and 1 from J, leaving 6 bases between them. The CDR3 runs 14 residues. Germline lookup yields CDR1 SGHAT and CDR2 FQNNGV. The CDR3 protein is CASSLDPGNTEAFF. Written as DNA, the CDR3 is TGTGCCAGCAGCTTAGATCCAGGGAACACTGAAGCTTTCTTT.

This clonotype has more than one count but fewer than ten. This chain joins TRBV5-1 and TRBJ2-3; the D gene is possibly TRBD1 (5 bases). Per germline, CDR1 SGHRS and CDR2 YFSETQ. The CDR3 is 15 residues long. Trimming left V 5 bases short and J 0 bases short, with 13 bases between. CDR3 loop: CASRWTPGSTDTQYF. The CDR3 DNA reads TGCGCCAGCAGGTGGACACCTGGCAGCACAGATACGCAGTATTTT.

This clonotype was found many times. The chain combines TRBV29-1 with TRBJ2-1, with 8 bases identical to TRBD2. CDR3 size: 14 residues. Germline-derived CDR1 and CDR2 are SQVTM and ANQGSEA. After removal of 4 bases from V and 7 bases from J, the junction contained 9 bases not matched to a gene. Here the CDR3 DNA reads TGCAGCGTTGGTGGGACTAGATTGGGGAATGAGCAGTTCTTC. This encodes CSVGGTRLGNEQFF.

The chain links TRBV7-9 to TRBJ2-1; D is ambiguous. From germline, CDR1 is SEHNR and CDR2 FQNEAQ (reference sequence). The germline V and J ends were trimmed by 1 base and 5 bases, with 9 bases remaining between them. The CDR3 sequence is 14 residues long. CDR3 sequence reads: CASSLEFPDNEQFF. CDR3 in DNA: TGTGCCAGCAGCTTAGAGTTTCCTGACAATGAGCAGTTCTTC.

The rearrangement links TRBV6-2 or TRBV6-3 to TRBJ1-5, with TRBD1 matching over 9 bases. The CDR3 spans 17 residues. V lost 6 bases to trimming and J lost 3 bases; unmatched junction nucleotides: 12. CDR1 is MNHEY and CDR2 is SVGEGT in the germline V gene. This CDR3 is CASSPILTGGFNQPQHF. Here the CDR3 DNA reads TGTGCCAGCAGCCCAATCTTAACAGGGGGCTTCAATCAGCCCCAGCATTTT.

This clonotype was detected ten times or more. J is TRBJ2-3 and V is TRBV7-4; 7 bases agree with TRBD1. Unmatched junction bases numbered 18, after V lost 6 bases and J lost 6 bases. The CDR3 is 17 amino acids. The germline CDR1 and CDR2 sequences are SGHVT and SQSDAQ. CDR3 bases: TGTGCCAGCAGGAATCGGGACAGCTTTAGCCCACGGGATACGCAGTATTTT. Its translation: CASRNRDSFSPRDTQYF. The whole variable domain, remainder taken from reference TRBV7-4 and TRBJ2-3, is GAGVSQSPRYKVAKRGRDVALRCDSISGHVTLYWYRQTLGQGSEVLTYSQSDAQRDKSGRPSGRFSAERPERSVSTLKIQRTEQGDSAVYLCASRNRDSFSPRDTQYFGPGTRLTVL.

This clonotype has just a few counts. This chain connects TRBV9 to TRBJ2-2; 9 bases match TRBD1. Trimming took 2 bases from V and 1 from J; bases not matched to a gene: 0. Germline CDR1 reads SGDLS; CDR2 reads YYNGEE. The CDR3 runs 15 residues. The CDR3 region has the DNA TGTGCCAGCAGCGTGACAGGGGGGAACACCGGGGAGCTGTTTTTT. Translated, it gives CASSVTGGNTGELFF.

The V and J genes are TRBV7-9 and TRBJ2-7; the match to TRBD1 covers 9 bases. The germline gives CDR1 SEHNR, CDR2 FQNEAQ (reference sequence). The CDR3 consists of 13 residues. J was trimmed by 6 bases and V by 9 bases; bases with no gene match: 9. Here the CDR3 reads CASGEQGAGEQYF. For the CDR3, the DNA is TGTGCCAGTGGCGAACAGGGGGCGGGCGAGCAGTACTTC.

V is TRBV19 and J is TRBJ2-1, with D possibly matching TRBD2 (6 bases). The CDR3 covers 17 residues. Deletions cut 7 bases from V and 7 bases from J, with 26 bases between. Germline-derived CDR1 and CDR2 are LNHDA and SQIVND (reference sequence). CDR3 protein: CASTNGPPSAVWNEQFF. The CDR3 DNA is TGTGCCAGTACCAACGGCCCACCTAGCGCCGTTTGGAATGAGCAGTTCTTC. Looking up the rest from reference TRBV19 and TRBJ2-1 gives the full variable domain: DGGITQSPKYLFRKEGQNVTLSCEQNLNHDAMYWYRQDPGQGLRLIYYSQIVNDFQKGDIAEGYSVSREKKESFPLTVTSAQKNPTAFYLCASTNGPPSAVWNEQFFGPGTRLTVL.

V is TRBV6-5 and J is TRBJ2-1; 15 bases line up with TRBD2. The CDR3 is 15 amino acids. V was clipped by 2 bases and J by 14 bases; unmatched bases: 7. Germline CDR1 MNHEY, CDR2 SVGAGI. This chain's CDR3 is CASSYGLAGGQRKFF. As DNA, the CDR3 is TGTGCCAGCAGTTACGGACTAGCGGGAGGGCAGAGGAAGTTCTTC.

The chain has TRBV7-6 and TRBJ2-7; 7 positions match TRBD1. This CDR3 has 14 residues. CDR1 and CDR2 from the germline V gene are SGHVS and FNYEAQ. Trimming cost V 1 base and J 3 bases; bases outside gene matches: 3. This CDR3 reads CASSLGDSFYEQYF. The CDR3 DNA reads TGTGCCAGCAGCTTAGGGGACAGTTTCTACGAGCAGTACTTC.

The chain couples TRBV9 to TRBJ2-6; D perhaps matches TRBD2 (6 bases). Looked up from germline, CDR1 is SGDLS and CDR2 is YYNGEE. The V gene lost 0 bases and the J gene lost 4 bases, with 26 bases spanning the gap. The CDR3 is made up of 21 amino acids. CDR3 coding DNA: TGTGCCAGCAGCGTAGTCCCCCCCGGAGGGATAAGCGGCTCCGGGGCCAACGTCCTGACTTTC. Its translation is CASSVVPPGGISGSGANVLTF.